A single sample gave rise to the 27 T cell receptor beta chains below, sequenced in a study of T cell clonotyping in hematopoietic cell transplantation. Libraries were prepared by immunoSEQ multiplex PCR; TCRdb keeps only in-frame clonotypes and omits some of them. Of about 41,000 clones listed, nearly 97% were seen once; the top ten hold approximately 1%. The material sequenced was peripheral blood mononuclear cells. These receptors were taken from a young man in good health. Some clones in this sample may be carry-over from other donors' samples.

The chain has TRBV27 and TRBJ1-2; D remains unclear. There are 14 residues in the CDR3. Germline CDR1 and CDR2: MNHEY and SMNVEV (reference sequence). V lost 2 bases, J lost 1 base, and 8 bases lay in between. The CDR3 DNA sequence: TGTGCCAGCAGTTTAAAGGCTCTTAACTATGGCTACACCTTC. Translating gives CASSLKALNYGYTF.

The J gene is TRBJ2-3, the V gene TRBV5-1; no clear D gene. V lost 5 bases, J lost 3 bases, and 4 bases lay in between. The CDR3 sequence is 11 residues long. The germline V gene has CDR1 SGHRS and CDR2 YFSETQ. CDR3 in amino acids: CASRLTDTQYF. DNA for the CDR3: TGCGCCAGCAGACTTACAGATACGCAGTATTTT.

J is TRBJ1-2 and V is TRBV19, with 11 bases fitting TRBD1. V dropped 6 bases and J dropped 8; count of bases not matched to a gene: 14. The V gene's germline CDR1 is LNHDA and CDR2 SQIVND (reference sequence). The CDR3 is 16 residues long. For the CDR3, the DNA is TGTGCCAGTAGGGGCACTGCGGGACAGGGGGGTTACGGCTACACCTTC. Its protein is CASRGTAGQGGYGYTF.

The chain recombines TRBV11-3 with TRBJ2-1; 7 bases are a match to TRBD1. The CDR3 covers 17 residues. CDR1 and CDR2 from the germline V gene are SGHNT and YENEEA. V lost 0 bases to trimming and J lost 3 bases; unmatched junction nucleotides: 8. The CDR3 region has the DNA TGTGCCAGCAGCTTAGATTCCTCAGGGGGAATCTACAATGAGCAGTTCTTC. Protein sequence: CASSLDSSGGIYNEQFF.

This chain uses TRBV6-1 with TRBJ2-7, with a tentative D call TRBD1 (7 bases). The ends were cut back, 4 bases at V and 4 bases at J, with 17 bases in the middle. CDR3 length: 15 amino acids. Per germline, CDR1 MNHNS and CDR2 SASEGT. DNA of the CDR3: TGTGCCAGCAGTGGGCGGGACAGAAAACCTTACGAGCAGTACTTC. Amino acid sequence: CASSGRDRKPYEQYF.

On this clone itself: The junction departs from germline at one end; a sequencing error may be responsible. The gene calls are TRBV6-1 and TRBJ1-6, with no clear D. There are 14 residues in the CDR3. Germline V gene lookup returns CDR1 MNHNS and CDR2 SASEGT. The CDR3 nucleotides read TGTGCCAGCAGCGGCAGGTCCTTTAATTCACCCCTCCACTTT. The encoded protein is CASSGRSFNSPLHF.

This clone was observed once. The rearrangement links TRBV27 to TRBJ1-5, with D unresolved. Germline CDR1 and CDR2: MNHEY and SMNVEV (reference sequence). This CDR3 is built from 13 residues. V was shortened by 3 bases and J by 4 bases, with 7 bases between the two germline ends. The CDR3 loop reads CASSLTVNQPQHF. As DNA, the CDR3 is TGTGCCAGCAGTTTGACGGTTAATCAGCCCCAGCATTTT.

The chain is built from TRBV6-5 and TRBJ1-5, with 11 positions matching TRBD1. V dropped 6 bases and J dropped 5; count of bases not matched to a gene: 6. Germline CDR1 is MNHEY and CDR2 is SVGAGI. CDR3 length: 15 amino acids. The CDR3 is CASSQGQGADQPQHF. DNA of the CDR3: TGTGCCAGCAGCCAAGGACAGGGGGCGGATCAGCCCCAGCATTTT.

The gene calls are TRBV19 and TRBJ1-2; D unresolved. This CDR3 spans 10 amino acids. From germline, CDR1 is LNHDA and CDR2 SQIVND (reference sequence). Deletions cut 5 bases from V and 8 bases from J, with 6 bases between. This CDR3 is CASSSGGYTF. Here the CDR3 DNA reads TGTGCCAGTAGTTCGGGGGGCTACACCTTC.

J is TRBJ2-5 and V is TRBV6-1, with 7 nucleotides matching TRBD1. Losses at the gene ends were 8 bases for V and 5 bases for J; bases not matched to a gene: 5. This CDR3 region has 12 residues. The V gene's germline CDR1 is MNHNS and CDR2 SASEGT. CDR3 in amino acids: CASDRAEETQYF. The CDR3 nucleotides are TGTGCCAGCGACAGGGCGGAGGAGACCCAGTACTTC.

This chain joins TRBV11-2 and TRBJ2-7; D remains ambiguous. The V gene's germline CDR1 is SGHAT and CDR2 FQNNGV. Trimming pared 5 bases from V and 2 bases from J, leaving 13 bases between. The CDR3 sequence is 14 residues long. The CDR3 bases are TGTGCCAGCAGCCGGAGCAGCGCCACCTACGAGCAGTACTTC. Residues: CASSRSSATYEQYF.

V usage is TRBV27 and J usage is TRBJ2-7; the D gene is possibly TRBD2 (6 bases). Trimming shortened V by 3 bases and J by 2 bases, and 14 bases separated the two germline ends. Germline V gene data show CDR1 as MNHEY and CDR2 as SMNVEV (reference sequence). This CDR3 has 15 amino acids. CDR3 coding DNA: TGTGCCAGCAGTTTGGGGGGAAATTACGCCTACGAGCAGTACTTC. It encodes CASSLGGNYAYEQYF.

CDR3 loop: CASSLGRSYEQYF. The CDR3, as DNA: TGTGCCAGCAGCTTAGGGAGGTCTTACGAGCAGTACTTC. J is TRBJ2-7 and V is TRBV11-2; D may be TRBD2 (5 bases). V lost 1 base and J 4 bases, leaving 8 bases between the germline ends. The CDR3 extends over 13 amino acids. The germline V gene has CDR1 SGHAT and CDR2 FQNNGV.

The J gene is TRBJ2-3, the V gene TRBV7-3, with 9 bases that match TRBD1. The V gene's germline CDR1 is SGHTA and CDR2 FQGTGA. Trimming cost V 4 bases and J 3 bases; bases outside gene matches: 5. CDR3 length: 15 amino acids. CDR3: CASSSGTGRTDTQYF. The CDR3 region has the DNA TGTGCCAGCAGCTCTGGGACAGGGAGGACAGATACGCAGTATTTT.

The chain carries TRBV27 and TRBJ2-7, with no clear D. CDR1 and CDR2 (germline): MNHEY, SMNVEV (reference sequence). V lost 5 bases and J lost 3, with 11 bases in between. This CDR3 is built from 13 residues. The CDR3 loop reads CASSPRPYYEQYF. The CDR3 nucleotides are TGTGCCAGCAGTCCGAGACCCTACTACGAGCAGTACTTC.

The chain employs TRBV30 and TRBJ1-5, with D tentatively TRBD1 (5 bases). The CDR3 runs 13 residues. Germline loops: CDR1 GTSNPN, CDR2 SVGIG (reference sequence). Trimming left V 0 bases short and J 5 bases short, with 8 bases between. The CDR3 loop reads CAWSVSRDQPQHF. CDR3 bases: TGTGCCTGGAGTGTGTCCAGGGATCAGCCCCAGCATTTT.

This chain's CDR3 is CASSSGTDTEAFF. CDR3 sequence (DNA): TGTGCCAGCAGCTCCGGGACAGACACTGAAGCTTTCTTT. The V gene is TRBV7-9, the J gene TRBJ1-1, with 7 bases aligning to TRBD1. The V segment lost 4 bases and the J segment 3 bases; nucleotides outside the gene matches: 2. The germline V gene has CDR1 SEHNR and CDR2 FQNEAQ (reference sequence). This CDR3 contains 13 residues. The variable domain in full, completed from reference TRBV7-9 and TRBJ1-1, reads DTGVSQNPRHKITKRGQNVTFRCDPISEHNRLYWYRQTLGQGPEFLTYFQNEAQLEKSRLLSDRFSAERPKGSFSTLEIQRTEQGDSAMYLCASSSGTDTEAFFGQGTRLTVV.

The genes are TRBV2 and TRBJ1-4; the D gene is possibly TRBD1 (5 bases). Germline lookup yields CDR1 SNHLY and CDR2 FYNNEI. This CDR3 has 13 residues. Trimming shortened V by 8 bases and J by 8 bases, and 15 bases separated the two germline ends. This CDR3 reads CASVAGDAEKLFF. CDR3 in DNA: TGTGCCAGCGTCGCGGGGGACGCCGAAAAACTGTTTTTT.

The CDR3 DNA is TGTGCCAGCAGCTTAGCGGGGTCCACAGATACGCAGTATTTT. Its protein product is CASSLAGSTDTQYF. V and J are TRBV7-9 and TRBJ2-3; D not certain. The germline gives CDR1 SEHNR, CDR2 FQNEAQ (reference sequence). The V end lost 0 bases, the J end lost 2 bases, and 6 bases lay between the germline ends. This CDR3 is built from 14 residues.

The chain carries TRBV10-1 and TRBJ2-2; no clear D. This CDR3 spans 15 amino acids. Germline V gives CDR1 WNHNN, CDR2 SYGVQD (reference sequence). Trimming pared 1 base from V and 5 bases from J, leaving 11 bases between. CDR3: CASSEFLGSTGELFF. CDR3 nucleotide sequence: TGCGCCAGCAGTGAGTTCCTTGGTTCTACCGGGGAGCTGTTTTTT.

The gene calls are TRBV21-1 and TRBJ2-7; no DNA check was done on the table's D call, TRBD1. TRBV21-1 is given as a pseudogene. The CDR3 length is 15 residues. CDR3 in amino acids: CASRYRQGKAYEQYF. The CDR3 nucleotides read TGTGCCAGCAGATACCGACAGGGTAAAGCCTACGAGCAGTACTTC.

The chain combines TRBV4-1 with TRBJ2-7, with 8 nucleotides matching TRBD1. The CDR3 loop spans 15 amino acids. The trim removed 3 bases at V and 2 bases at J, leaving 6 bases unmatched. Germline V gene lookup returns CDR1 MGHRA and CDR2 YSYEKL. The CDR3 DNA follows: TGCGCCAGCAGCCACGGACAGGGAAGCCCCTACGAGCAGTACTTC. Amino acids: CASSHGQGSPYEQYF.

This clone came up once. J is TRBJ1-2 and V is TRBV6-6, with D perhaps matching TRBD1 (6 bases). There are 14 residues in the CDR3. Germline V gene sequence: CDR1 MNHNY, CDR2 SVGAGI (reference sequence). V lost 7 bases to trimming and J lost 3 bases, with 15 bases between them. The CDR3 region has the DNA TGTGCCAGCACCCCGCGGGGGCGGGACTATGGCTACACCTTC. Translation gives CASTPRGRDYGYTF.

This clone was detected only once. This CDR3 reads CASSMIRENTEAFF. The CDR3 bases are TGTGCCAGTAGTATGATTCGTGAGAACACTGAAGCTTTCTTT. This sequence joins TRBV19 and TRBJ1-1, with D hard to call. V was shortened by 3 bases and J by 1 base, with 9 bases between the two germline ends. Per the germline V gene, CDR1 is LNHDA and CDR2 is SQIVND (reference sequence). The CDR3 has 14 residues.

The rearrangement links TRBV19 to TRBJ2-2; 7 bases match TRBD2. The CDR3 contains 15 residues. After removal of 3 bases from V and 5 bases from J, the junction contained 6 bases not matched to a gene. CDR1 is LNHDA and CDR2 is SQIVND in the germline V gene (reference sequence). The CDR3 region has the DNA TGTGCCAGTAGTATGAGGGAGGGGTGGACCGGGGAGCTGTTTTTT. Amino acid sequence: CASSMREGWTGELFF.

This rearrangement joins TRBV6-6 to TRBJ2-3; no definite D call. V lost 5 bases and J 1 base, leaving 7 bases between the germline ends. Germline V lookup: CDR1 MNHNY, CDR2 SVGAGI (reference sequence). The CDR3 has 13 amino acids. In DNA, the CDR3 is TGTGCCAGCAGTCATGGAGGCACAGATACGCAGTATTTT. Translated: CASSHGGTDTQYF.

The V call is TRBV7-2, the J call TRBJ2-7; D ambiguous. Germline CDR1 is SGHTA and CDR2 is FQGNSA. The CDR3 length is 13 residues. Trimming cost V 4 bases and J 4 bases, with 11 bases left between them. CDR3 DNA: TGTGCCAGCAGCTCTTGGGTAGGGTACGAGCAGTACTTC. The encoded protein is CASSSWVGYEQYF.